This T cell receptor beta chain was sequenced in a study of T cells after yellow fever vaccination. TCRdb reanalysed the 5' RACE reads using MiXCR and keeps one entry per CDR3 protein. This table holds 400,000 or so distinct CDR3 sequences, around 20% found once. V gave up 1 base and J gave up 7 bases, with 11 bases separating them. Per the germline V gene, CDR1 is LGHNA and CDR2 is YSLEER. The CDR3 loop spans 14 amino acids. This clonotype was observed a few times. The material was PBMCs, obtained before the yellow fever booster vaccination. The chain carries TRBV4-3 and TRBJ2-1, with a weak D call TRBD2 (6 bases). The TCR comes from a man between 18 and 35 years old who received the YFV17D yellow fever vaccine. CDR3 sequence reads: CASSQAGLYNEQFF. The CDR3 DNA is TGCGCCAGCAGCCAAGCGGGACTTTATAATGAGCAGTTCTTC.